This T cell receptor (beta chain) stems from a study of shared T cell receptors in the human thymus. The CDR3 loop spans 17 amino acids. Germline CDR1 is SGHNT and CDR2 is YYREEE (reference sequence). V shed 0 bases, J shed 4 bases, and the junction held 6 bases outside the gene matches. Assay: immunoSEQ multiplex PCR; the TCRdb copy retains only in-frame clones and omits some. The data show roughly 500,000 clones, with more than 75% seen just once and more than 0.01% held by the top ten. A further study also used this sample, focusing on human thymus T cells.

The rearrangement joins TRBV5-4 to TRBJ2-7; TRBD2 matches at 14 bases. The sample comprised thymocytes. This TCR was sampled from a boy in the first two years of life with a congenital heart defect. CDR3 nucleotides: TGTGCCAGCAGCTTGGGGGGGACTAGCGGGAGAAGGTACGAGCAGTACTTC. Residues: CASSLGGTSGRRYEQYF.